Shown below are 28 T cell receptor beta chains from a single sample sequenced in a study of blood T cell repertoires in COVID-19. Clones were sequenced by immunoSEQ multiplex PCR, and TCRdb holds only the in-frame ones, with some missing. Of just under 350,000 clones listed, around 87% were seen once; the top ten hold about 6.3%. The sample was peripheral blood. Every receptor here comes from a woman between 50 and 59 years old with COVID-19, enrolled during active disease.

In its sample, this clone was seen once. The V call is TRBV10-1, the J call TRBJ2-7; D is perhaps TRBD2 (5 bases). Germline CDR1 WNHNN, CDR2 SYGVQD (reference sequence). The V end lost 2 bases, the J end lost 6 bases, and 14 bases lay between the germline ends. This CDR3 spans 14 amino acids. The CDR3 bases are TGCGCCAGCAGTGAGCCACGGCAGGCGGGCGAGCAGTACTTC. The encoded protein is CASSEPRQAGEQYF.

The rearrangement links TRBV10-3 to TRBJ2-1, with D tentatively TRBD1 (5 bases). Germline assignment: CDR1 ENHRY and CDR2 SYGVKD. This CDR3 is 16 amino acids long. V was trimmed by 2 bases and J by 8 bases, leaving 19 bases between them. The CDR3 DNA follows: TGTGCCATCAGTGAGCCAGGGAATAGGGTCAGGGATGAGCAGTTCTTC. The encoded protein is CAISEPGNRVRDEQFF.

This clone has a single count. The chain couples TRBV30 to TRBJ2-6; 8 nucleotides line up with TRBD2. The germline gives CDR1 GTSNPN, CDR2 SVGIG (reference sequence). CDR3 length: 18 amino acids. V shed 3 bases, J shed 0 bases, and the junction held 10 bases outside the gene matches. Here the CDR3 reads CAWSRKGLGGSGANVLTF. In nucleotides, the CDR3 is TGTGCCTGGAGCCGTAAGGGACTAGGGGGCTCTGGGGCCAACGTCCTGACTTTC.

This clone was detected once. The chain couples TRBV5-4 to TRBJ1-2; 7 bases align to TRBD1. The ends lost 4 bases at V and 6 bases at J; junction bases unmatched: 9. CDR1 is SGHNT and CDR2 is YYREEE in the germline V gene (reference sequence). There are 14 residues in the CDR3. The CDR3 sequence is CASSPIDRVNGYTF. CDR3 DNA sequence: TGTGCCAGCAGCCCGATTGACAGGGTTAATGGCTACACCTTC.

V gene TRBV21-1 combines with J gene TRBJ1-1. TRBV21-1 is deemed a pseudogene. This CDR3 has 14 amino acids. CDR3 loop: CASSIGRGNTEAFF. CDR3 in DNA: TGTGCCAGCAGCATTGGCCGGGGGAACACTGAAGCTTTCTTT.

V and J are TRBV19 and TRBJ2-6; 13 positions agree with TRBD2. The CDR3 extends over 17 amino acids. J lost 0 bases, V lost 5 bases, and 1 base had no gene match. Germline CDR1 and CDR2: LNHDA and SQIVND (reference sequence). This CDR3 is CASSRTSGSSGANVLTF. The CDR3 nucleotides read TGTGCCAGTAGTCGGACTAGCGGGAGCTCTGGGGCCAACGTCCTGACTTTC. The whole variable domain, remainder taken from reference TRBV19 and TRBJ2-6, is DGGITQSPKYLFRKEGQNVTLSCEQNLNHDAMYWYRQDPGQGLRLIYYSQIVNDFQKGDIAEGYSVSREKKESFPLTVTSAQKNPTAFYLCASSRTSGSSGANVLTFGAGSRLTVL.

The J gene is TRBJ2-7, the V gene TRBV11-2; D possibly corresponds to TRBD1 (6 bases). V gave up 6 bases and J gave up 2 bases, with 11 bases separating them. Germline-derived CDR1 and CDR2 are SGHAT and FQNNGV. The CDR3 is 13 residues long. The chain's CDR3 is CASSHGQTYEQYF. CDR3 nucleotides: TGTGCCAGCAGTCACGGACAGACCTACGAGCAGTACTTC.

The chain joins TRBV5-1 to TRBJ2-1; 10 bases agree with TRBD1. The CDR3 covers 20 residues. Germline CDR1 is SGHRS and CDR2 is YFSETQ. V lost 3 bases and J lost 0; bases outside the gene matches: 15. The CDR3 DNA reads as TGCGCCAGCAGCTCTACTTCCGGGACAGGGGCTATCATCTCCTACAATGAGCAGTTCTTC. Its protein product is CASSSTSGTGAIISYNEQFF.

This clone came up once. V gene TRBV19 combines with J gene TRBJ2-3; no definite D call. Germline V gene sequence: CDR1 LNHDA, CDR2 SQIVND (reference sequence). Trimming left V 1 base short and J 4 bases short, with 9 bases between. The CDR3 runs to 14 residues. The CDR3 reads CASSIGRVADTQYF. The CDR3 DNA reads TGTGCCAGTAGTATAGGGAGAGTTGCAGATACGCAGTATTTT. The full variable domain, rest sourced from reference TRBV19 and TRBJ2-3, is DGGITQSPKYLFRKEGQNVTLSCEQNLNHDAMYWYRQDPGQGLRLIYYSQIVNDFQKGDIAEGYSVSREKKESFPLTVTSAQKNPTAFYLCASSIGRVADTQYFGPGTRLTVL.

The chain couples TRBV27 to TRBJ1-5, with TRBD1 identical over 10 bases. The CDR3 spans 16 residues. The J segment lost 8 bases and the V segment lost 5 bases, leaving 12 bases of the junction unmatched. Per the germline V gene, CDR1 is MNHEY and CDR2 is SMNVEV (reference sequence). CDR3 DNA sequence: TGTGCCAGCAGTCCGCAAGGGACAGGGGCAGTAAAGCCCCAGCATTTT. Its protein is CASSPQGTGAVKPQHF.

V and J are TRBV10-3 and TRBJ1-5; 10 nucleotides line up with TRBD1. Germline V gene data show CDR1 as ENHRY and CDR2 as SYGVKD. V was pared by 5 bases and J by 3 bases, with 4 bases of the junction left unmatched. The CDR3 runs to 15 residues. Here the CDR3 reads CAISWGQGNNQPQHF. The CDR3 bases are TGTGCCATCAGTTGGGGACAGGGGAACAATCAGCCCCAGCATTTT.

This chain links TRBV30 with TRBJ1-3; D is possibly TRBD1 (5 bases). Germline CDR1 is GTSNPN and CDR2 is SVGIG (reference sequence). This CDR3 spans 14 amino acids. V shed 4 bases and J shed 0 bases, with 10 bases lying between them. For the CDR3, the DNA is TGTGCCTGGAAAGAGGACAACTCTGGAAACACCATATATTTT. Protein sequence: CAWKEDNSGNTIYF.

V is TRBV5-1 and J is TRBJ2-3; 7 bases line up with TRBD2. Germline V gives CDR1 SGHRS, CDR2 YFSETQ. V lost 2 bases to trimming and J lost 2 bases; unmatched junction nucleotides: 11. The CDR3 has 17 residues. The CDR3 DNA reads as TGCGCCAGCAGCTTCGACCCCAAGCGGGGATCCACAGATACGCAGTATTTT. It yields the protein CASSFDPKRGSTDTQYF.

The chain uses TRBV13 and TRBJ2-5; tentative D call: TRBD1 (6 bases). The germline V and J ends were trimmed by 5 bases and 9 bases, with 19 bases remaining between them. The CDR3 consists of 14 residues. Germline loops: CDR1 PRHDT, CDR2 FYEKMQ (reference sequence). The CDR3 region is CASSVEWTATAQYF. The DNA for the CDR3 is TGTGCCAGCAGCGTAGAATGGACAGCCACGGCCCAGTACTTC. Variable domain in full (rest from reference TRBV13 and TRBJ2-5): AAGVIQSPRHLIKEKRETATLKCYPIPRHDTVYWYQQGPGQDPQFLISFYEKMQSDKGSIPDRFSAQQFSDYHSELNMSSLELGDSALYFCASSVEWTATAQYFGPGTRLLVL.

The chain links TRBV7-2 to TRBJ1-1; D is unclear. Trimming stripped 5 bases from V and 0 bases from J, with 10 bases between. Per the germline V gene, CDR1 is SGHTA and CDR2 is FQGNSA. The length of the CDR3 is 14 residues. The CDR3 DNA is TGTGCCAGCAGCCCTGGCCGTCTGAACACTGAAGCTTTCTTT. Translation gives CASSPGRLNTEAFF.

This rearrangement joins TRBV18 to TRBJ1-1; 7 positions match TRBD1. The V and J ends lost 4 bases and 2 bases, in that order; junction bases with no gene match: 1. The CDR3 is 13 residues long. Germline V gene sequence: CDR1 KGHSH, CDR2 LQKENI. CDR3 in amino acids: CASSRDSNTEAFF. The CDR3 region has the DNA TGTGCCAGCTCACGGGACAGCAACACTGAAGCTTTCTTT. The full variable domain, rest sourced from reference TRBV18 and TRBJ1-1, is NAGVMQNPRHLVRRRGQEARLRCSPMKGHSHVYWYRQLPEEGLKFMVYLQKENIIDESGMPKERFSAEFPKEGPSILRIQQVVRGDSAAYFCASSRDSNTEAFFGQGTRLTVV.

The chain uses TRBV11-3 and TRBJ1-4; 10 nucleotides agree with TRBD1. Germline values: CDR1 SGHNT, CDR2 YENEEA. With 5 bases clipped from V and 7 bases from J, the junction kept 16 bases outside the gene matches. The CDR3 is made up of 18 amino acids. CDR3 amino acids: CASSPDTWSGQGSEKLFF. Written as DNA, the CDR3 is TGTGCCAGCAGCCCCGATACCTGGTCGGGACAGGGGTCTGAAAAACTGTTTTTT. Supplemented by reference TRBV11-3 and TRBJ1-4, the full variable domain reads EAGVVQSPRYKIIEKKQPVAFWCNPISGHNTLYWYLQNLGQGPELLIRYENEEAVDDSQLPKDRFSAERLKGVDSTLKIQPAELGDSAVYLCASSPDTWSGQGSEKLFFGSGTQLSVL.

This chain links TRBV7-2 with TRBJ2-7; 9 positions match TRBD2. This CDR3 comprises 15 residues. V was pared by 7 bases and J by 6 bases, with 13 bases of the junction left unmatched. Germline values: CDR1 SGHTA, CDR2 FQGNSA. CDR3 sequence reads: CASTPLAGARREQYF. Here the CDR3 DNA reads TGTGCCAGCACCCCTTTAGCGGGAGCCCGCCGCGAGCAGTACTTC.

The rearrangement joins TRBV5-6 to TRBJ1-5; possibly TRBD1 for D (5 bases). The CDR3 extends over 16 amino acids. Germline V gives CDR1 SGHDT, CDR2 YYEEEE. The ends were cut back, 5 bases at V and 0 bases at J, with 15 bases in the middle. The CDR3 region has the DNA TGTGCCAGCAGTCATATGCGGGGGAATAGCAATCAGCCCCAGCATTTT. Amino acids: CASSHMRGNSNQPQHF.

The chain is built from TRBV15 and TRBJ2-3, with 10 nucleotides matching TRBD2. V lost 0 bases, J lost 4 bases, and 4 bases stayed unmatched. The germline CDR1 and CDR2 sequences are LNHNV and YYDKDF (reference sequence). This CDR3 is built from 16 residues. CDR3 amino acids: CATSRDKREGADTQYF. For the CDR3, the DNA is TGTGCCACCAGCAGAGATAAGCGGGAGGGCGCAGATACGCAGTATTTT. The full variable domain, in which reference TRBV15 and TRBJ2-3 provide the parts outside the CDR3, is DAMVIQNPRYQVTQFGKPVTLSCSQTLNHNVMYWYQQKSSQAPKLLFHYYDKDFNNEADTPDNFQSRRPNTSFCFLDIRSPGLGDTAMYLCATSRDKREGADTQYFGPGTRLTVL.

This chain uses TRBV29-1 with TRBJ2-3; TRBD2 agrees at 7 bases. Germline V gives CDR1 SQVTM, CDR2 ANQGSEA. V shed 8 bases and J 5 bases; nucleotides not matched to a gene: 10. The CDR3 covers 13 residues. The CDR3 is CSYGSGGRDTQYF. The CDR3 region has the DNA TGCAGCTACGGCTCGGGCGGGAGAGATACGCAGTATTTT.

The genes are TRBV5-1 and TRBJ2-1; D possibly corresponds to TRBD1 (6 bases). V gave up 7 bases and J gave up 4 bases, with 18 bases separating them. The CDR3 spans 15 residues. Germline CDR1 is SGHRS and CDR2 is YFSETQ. CDR3: CASSRPGTPYNEQFF. The CDR3 DNA reads TGCGCCAGCTCCCGACCCGGGACACCATACAATGAGCAGTTCTTC.

J is TRBJ1-2 and V is TRBV19; tentative D call: TRBD1 (5 bases). V lost 5 bases and J lost 4, with 14 bases in between. This CDR3 contains 14 residues. Germline loops: CDR1 LNHDA, CDR2 SQIVND (reference sequence). The CDR3 region is CASSLQAKAYGYTF. The CDR3 DNA is TGTGCCAGTAGTTTACAGGCGAAGGCCTATGGCTACACCTTC.

The V and J genes are TRBV7-8 and TRBJ1-2; the match to TRBD1 covers 7 bases. The V and J ends lost 5 bases and 3 bases, in that order; junction bases with no gene match: 9. This CDR3 contains 15 residues. The V gene's germline CDR1 is SGHVS and CDR2 FQNEAQ. CDR3 loop: CASSPRTGEHYGYTF. The DNA of the CDR3 is TGTGCCAGCAGCCCCCGGACAGGAGAACACTATGGCTACACCTTC. The whole variable domain, filled in from reference TRBV7-8 and TRBJ1-2, reads GAGVSQSPRYKVAKRGQDVALRCDPISGHVSLFWYQQALGQGPEFLTYFQNEAQLDKSGLPSDRFFAERPEGSVSTLKIQRTQQEDSAVYLCASSPRTGEHYGYTFGSGTRLTVV.

This chain uses TRBV3-1 (or the pseudogene TRBV3-2) with TRBJ1-2; 7 positions agree with TRBD1. The CDR3 length is 13 residues. V shed 1 base and J 7 bases; nucleotides not matched to a gene: 3. Germline V gene lookup returns CDR1 LGHDT and CDR2 YNNKEL (reference sequence). CDR3 amino acids: CASSQGQGPGYTF. CDR3 sequence (DNA): TGTGCCAGCAGCCAAGGACAGGGCCCTGGCTACACCTTC.

The chain uses TRBV5-1 and TRBJ2-1, with TRBD2 matching 11 bases. Unmatched junction bases numbered 6, after V lost 0 bases and J lost 7 bases. The CDR3 runs to 16 residues. Germline V gives CDR1 SGHRS, CDR2 YFSETQ. DNA of the CDR3: TGCGCCAGCAGCTTGGCCGTCACTAGCGGGAGTAATGAGCAGTTCTTC. Protein product: CASSLAVTSGSNEQFF.

To note about this clone: The same CDR3 can be traced to other DNA sequences in this sample. CDR3: CASSLGQGLNTEAFF. The CDR3 nucleotides are TGTGCCAGCTCCCTCGGACAGGGCTTGAACACTGAAGCTTTCTTT. The gene calls are TRBV18 and TRBJ1-1; 8 bases align to TRBD1. In germline, CDR1 is KGHSH, CDR2 LQKENI. This CDR3 region has 15 residues. Trimming cost V 6 bases and J 0 bases; bases outside gene matches: 6.

CDR3 sequence (DNA): TGCAGCGCCCGAACCCTAGCGGGCACAGATACGCAGTATTTT. It codes for CSARTLAGTDTQYF. V is TRBV29-1 and J is TRBJ2-3; 7 bases align to TRBD2. The CDR3 is 14 residues long. Trimming cost V 7 bases and J 1 base; bases outside gene matches: 8. CDR1 SQVTM and CDR2 ANQGSEA come from the germline V gene.